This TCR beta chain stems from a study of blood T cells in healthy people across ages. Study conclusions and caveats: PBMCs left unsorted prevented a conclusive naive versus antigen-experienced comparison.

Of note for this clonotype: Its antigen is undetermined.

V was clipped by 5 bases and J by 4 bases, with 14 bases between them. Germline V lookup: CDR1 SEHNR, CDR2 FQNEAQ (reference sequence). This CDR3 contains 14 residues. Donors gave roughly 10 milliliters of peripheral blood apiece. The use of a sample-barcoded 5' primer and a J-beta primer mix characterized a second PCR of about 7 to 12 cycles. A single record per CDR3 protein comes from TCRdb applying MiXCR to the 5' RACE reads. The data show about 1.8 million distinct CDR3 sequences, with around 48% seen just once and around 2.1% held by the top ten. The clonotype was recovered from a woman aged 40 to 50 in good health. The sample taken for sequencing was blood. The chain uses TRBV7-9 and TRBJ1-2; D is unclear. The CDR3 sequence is CASSPFGASYGYTF. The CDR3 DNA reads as TGTGCCAGCAGCCCGTTTGGAGCCTCCTATGGCTACACCTTC. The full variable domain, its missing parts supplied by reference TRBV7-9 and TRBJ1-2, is DTGVSQNPRHKITKRGQNVTFRCDPISEHNRLYWYRQTLGQGPEFLTYFQNEAQLEKSRLLSDRFSAERPKGSFSTLEIQRTEQGDSAMYLCASSPFGASYGYTFGSGTRLTVV.